Below, 20 T cell receptor beta chains from the same sample are listed, as sequenced in a study of blood T cell repertoires in COVID-19. Method: immunoSEQ multiplex PCR; TCRdb's copy keeps in-frame clones and lacks some. The sample carries 60,000 or so clones, 74% recorded once. Sequenced material: peripheral blood. The receptor source for this set is a woman older than 75 with acute or convalescent COVID-19.

There are a few counts of this clone. V and J are TRBV6-4 and TRBJ2-1; a possible D gene is TRBD2 (5 bases). V was pared by 0 bases and J by 9 bases, with 12 bases between. From germline, CDR1 is MRHNA and CDR2 SNTAGT. CDR3 length: 14 residues. CDR3 sequence (DNA): TGTGCCAGCAGTGACTCGAGTCGGGGTCCTGAGCAGTTCTTC. Protein product: CASSDSSRGPEQFF.

The V and J genes are TRBV18 and TRBJ2-4; 14 bases line up with TRBD2. This CDR3 comprises 16 residues. The V gene's germline CDR1 is KGHSH and CDR2 LQKENI. V shed 3 bases and J 8 bases; nucleotides not matched to a gene: 6. The CDR3 DNA is TGTGCCAGCTCACCGGGACTAGCGGGAGCTAGTGACATTCAGTACTTC. Its protein product is CASSPGLAGASDIQYF.

The chain joins TRBV27 to TRBJ1-1; 7 bases agree with TRBD1. The CDR3 is 15 amino acids. Germline CDR1 is MNHEY and CDR2 is SMNVEV (reference sequence). Unmatched junction bases numbered 7, after V lost 5 bases and J lost 1 base. CDR3 in amino acids: CASSLYRGSNTEAFF. The CDR3 region has the DNA TGTGCCAGCAGTCTCTACAGGGGATCGAACACTGAAGCTTTCTTT.

The rearrangement uses TRBV6-5 and TRBJ2-3; 9 bases are a match to TRBD1. Trimming took 1 base from V and 4 from J; bases not matched to a gene: 3. This CDR3 has 15 residues. From germline, CDR1 is MNHEY and CDR2 SVGAGI. The CDR3 region is CASSYWTGAPDTQYF. In nucleotides, the CDR3 is TGTGCCAGCAGTTACTGGACAGGGGCCCCAGATACGCAGTATTTT.

The chain combines TRBV6-5 with TRBJ2-2, with TRBD2 matching 13 bases. The junction had 3 bases not matched to a gene; V was cut back by 6 bases and J by 5 bases. This CDR3 is built from 15 residues. Germline V gives CDR1 MNHEY, CDR2 SVGAGI. CDR3 nucleotide sequence: TGTGCCAGCAGGAGGACTAGCGGGAGTACCGGGGAGCTGTTTTTT. It specifies CASRRTSGSTGELFF.

The genes are TRBV19 and TRBJ1-5; 8 bases line up with TRBD1. The length of the CDR3 is 20 residues. The germline CDR1 and CDR2 sequences are LNHDA and SQIVND (reference sequence). The V gene end was trimmed by 2 bases and the J gene end by 0 bases; junction bases not matched to a gene: 15. The chain's CDR3 is CASSIRGKRTGQYSNQPQHF. CDR3 nucleotides: TGTGCCAGTAGTATAAGGGGGAAGCGGACAGGGCAATATAGCAATCAGCCCCAGCATTTT.

The genes are TRBV12-3 or TRBV12-4 and TRBJ2-5; 9 bases line up with TRBD1. Germline trimming cut 6 bases from V and 4 bases from J; bases unmatched to any gene: 3. The CDR3 length is 13 residues. The CDR3 region is CASSLGQGETQYF. The CDR3 nucleotides read TGTGCCAGCAGCCTGGGACAGGGAGAGACCCAGTACTTC.

This chain links TRBV5-1 with TRBJ2-1; 11 bases map to TRBD2. CDR3 length: 15 residues. CDR1 and CDR2 from the germline V gene are SGHRS and YFSETQ. Trimming removed 5 bases from V and 4 bases from J; junction bases left unmatched: 5. The CDR3 sequence is CASRFTSGGYNEQFF. In nucleotides, the CDR3 is TGCGCCAGCAGATTCACTAGCGGGGGTTACAATGAGCAGTTCTTC.

CDR3 nucleotide sequence: TGTGCCAGCACCCACTGGGGCTTAGGATATAGCAATCAGCCCCAGCATTTT. Residues: CASTHWGLGYSNQPQHF. V is TRBV7-9 and J is TRBJ1-5; D possibly corresponds to TRBD1 (5 bases). Trimming took off 7 bases at V and 0 bases at J, with 19 bases between the two ends. CDR1 is SEHNR, CDR2 FQNEAQ, per germline (reference sequence). There are 17 residues in the CDR3.

The V call is TRBV28, the J call TRBJ2-3; D is possibly TRBD2 (5 bases). V lost 8 bases and J 2 bases, leaving 17 bases between the germline ends. Germline-derived CDR1 and CDR2 are MDHEN and SYDVKM. This CDR3 contains 15 residues. The CDR3 protein is CASQDLFLDTDTQYF. Written as DNA, the CDR3 is TGTGCCAGCCAGGACTTGTTTTTAGACACAGATACGCAGTATTTT.

The chain couples TRBV6-6 to TRBJ1-6, with a weak D call TRBD1 (5 bases). Trimming took 2 bases from V and 14 from J, leaving 10 bases between them. Germline loops: CDR1 MNHNY, CDR2 SVGAGI (reference sequence). CDR3 length equals 12 residues. The CDR3 spells CASSYRAGALHF. The CDR3 coding sequence is TGTGCCAGCAGTTACCGGGCGGGGGCCCTCCACTTT.

V gene TRBV5-4 combines with J gene TRBJ2-7; D is unclear. Per germline, CDR1 SGHNT and CDR2 YYREEE (reference sequence). Trimming cost V 4 bases and J 3 bases, with 17 bases left between them. This CDR3 region has 15 residues. The CDR3 spells CASSNSGGTHYEQYF. CDR3 in DNA: TGTGCCAGCAGCAATAGTGGCGGAACCCACTACGAGCAGTACTTC.

V gene TRBV5-6 combines with J gene TRBJ2-5; D call uncertain. V lost 1 base and J lost 5, with 12 bases in between. The CDR3 is 14 amino acids. Per germline, CDR1 SGHDT and CDR2 YYEEEE. Here the CDR3 DNA reads TGTGCCAGCAGCTTGTCCGGGTCGGTCGAGACCCAGTACTTC. Amino acid sequence: CASSLSGSVETQYF.

CDR3 nucleotide sequence: TGTGCCAGCAAGCGGGAGAGTTACAATGAGCAGTTCTTC. This sequence encodes CASKRESYNEQFF. V gene TRBV2 combines with J gene TRBJ2-1; 8 positions agree with TRBD2. CDR3 length: 13 residues. The J segment lost 4 bases and the V segment lost 7 bases, leaving 3 bases of the junction unmatched. The germline gives CDR1 SNHLY, CDR2 FYNNEI.

V gene TRBV6-5 combines with J gene TRBJ2-2, with D perhaps TRBD1 (6 bases). V shed 5 bases and J shed 5 bases, with 15 bases lying between them. The germline CDR1 and CDR2 sequences are MNHEY and SVGAGI. The CDR3 consists of 15 residues. The CDR3 region has the DNA TGTGCCAGCAGTACCGGATGGGGGCAAACCGGGGAGCTGTTTTTT. Encoded protein: CASSTGWGQTGELFF.

The V and J genes are TRBV14 and TRBJ1-1; 8 nucleotides agree with TRBD1. In germline, CDR1 is SGHDN, CDR2 FVKESK. The CDR3 loop spans 13 amino acids. Trimming removed 3 bases from V and 8 bases from J; junction bases left unmatched: 5. CDR3 amino acids: CASSHRDRGEAFF. The CDR3 DNA is TGTGCCAGCAGCCATCGAGACAGGGGAGAAGCTTTCTTT.

The rearrangement uses TRBV7-8 and TRBJ2-1; 7 bases align to TRBD2. The germline CDR1 and CDR2 sequences are SGHVS and FQNEAQ. CDR3 length equals 17 residues. Trimming cost V 1 base and J 4 bases; bases outside gene matches: 10. Here the CDR3 DNA reads TGTGCCAGCAGCTTAGGGGCGGGAGCCCCTCTATACAATGAGCAGTTCTTC. Protein sequence: CASSLGAGAPLYNEQFF.

J is TRBJ1-4 and V is TRBV5-1; D uncertain. This CDR3 spans 16 amino acids. Germline CDR1 is SGHRS and CDR2 is YFSETQ. V was trimmed by 4 bases and J by 0 bases, leaving 13 bases between them. The DNA for the CDR3 is TGCGCCAGCAGCCCGGAGGGTGACGCAACTAATGAAAAACTGTTTTTT. Amino acids: CASSPEGDATNEKLFF.

This clone was seen repeatedly, ten times or more. V is TRBV2 and J is TRBJ1-4, with D uncertain. The CDR3 is 13 amino acids. The germline gives CDR1 SNHLY, CDR2 FYNNEI. Deletions cut 3 bases from V and 4 bases from J, with 6 bases between. The CDR3 protein is CASSDGVNEKLFF. DNA of the CDR3: TGTGCCAGCAGTGACGGGGTTAATGAAAAACTGTTTTTT.

The CDR3 nucleotides are TGTGCCAGCAGCTTGCGTTTCGAAAACATTCAGTACTTC. Translating it yields CASSLRFENIQYF. The V call is TRBV5-4, the J call TRBJ2-4; no firm D call. This CDR3 contains 13 residues. V shed 1 base and J shed 5 bases, with 7 bases lying between them. Looked up from germline, CDR1 is SGHNT and CDR2 is YYREEE (reference sequence).